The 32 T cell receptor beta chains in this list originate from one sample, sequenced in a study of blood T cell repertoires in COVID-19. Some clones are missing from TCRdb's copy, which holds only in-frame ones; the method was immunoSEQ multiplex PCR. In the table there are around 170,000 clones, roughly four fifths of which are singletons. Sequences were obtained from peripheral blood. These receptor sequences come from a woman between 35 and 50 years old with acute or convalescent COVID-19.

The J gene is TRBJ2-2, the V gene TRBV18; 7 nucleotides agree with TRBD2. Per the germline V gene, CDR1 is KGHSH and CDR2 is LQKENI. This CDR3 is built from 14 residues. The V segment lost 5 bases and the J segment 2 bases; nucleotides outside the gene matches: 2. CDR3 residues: CASSRGLNTGELFF. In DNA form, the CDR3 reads TGTGCCAGCTCAAGGGGACTAAACACCGGGGAGCTGTTTTTT.

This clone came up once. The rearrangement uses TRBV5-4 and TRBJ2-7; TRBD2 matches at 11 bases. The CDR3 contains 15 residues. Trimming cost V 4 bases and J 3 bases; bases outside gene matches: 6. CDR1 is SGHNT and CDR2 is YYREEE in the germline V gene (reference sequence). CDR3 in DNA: TGTGCCAGCAGCCTCAGACTAGCGGGATTCTACGAGCAGTACTTC. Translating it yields CASSLRLAGFYEQYF.

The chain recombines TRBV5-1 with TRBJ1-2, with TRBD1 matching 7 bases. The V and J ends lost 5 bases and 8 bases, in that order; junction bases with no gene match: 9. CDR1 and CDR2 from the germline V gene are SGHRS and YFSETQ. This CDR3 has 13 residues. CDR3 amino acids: CASSPGQAGGYTF. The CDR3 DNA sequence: TGCGCCAGCAGTCCCGGACAGGCTGGCGGCTACACCTTC.

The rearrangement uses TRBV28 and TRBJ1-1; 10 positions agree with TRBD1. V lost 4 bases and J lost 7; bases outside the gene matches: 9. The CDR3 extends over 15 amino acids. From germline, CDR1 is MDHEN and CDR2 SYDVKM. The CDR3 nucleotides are TGTGCCAGCAGTTCCCCCGGGACAGGGGCGGGTGAAGCTTTCTTT. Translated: CASSSPGTGAGEAFF.

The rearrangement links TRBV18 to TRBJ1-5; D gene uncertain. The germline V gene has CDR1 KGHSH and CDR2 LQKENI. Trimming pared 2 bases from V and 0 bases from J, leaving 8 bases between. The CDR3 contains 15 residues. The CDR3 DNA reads TGTGCCAGCTCACCAAACGGTTATAGCAATCAGCCCCAGCATTTT. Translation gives CASSPNGYSNQPQHF.

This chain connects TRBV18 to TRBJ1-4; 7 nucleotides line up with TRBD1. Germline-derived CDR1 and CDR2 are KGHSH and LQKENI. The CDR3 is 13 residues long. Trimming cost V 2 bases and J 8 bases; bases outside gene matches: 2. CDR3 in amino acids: CASSPGTEEKLFF. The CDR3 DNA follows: TGTGCCAGCTCACCAGGGACAGAAGAAAAACTGTTTTTT.

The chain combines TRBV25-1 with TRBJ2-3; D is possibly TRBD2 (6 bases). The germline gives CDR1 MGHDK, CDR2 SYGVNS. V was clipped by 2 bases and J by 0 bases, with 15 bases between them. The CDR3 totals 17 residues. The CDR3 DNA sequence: TGTGCCAGCAGTGAACTGAGGGACTGGCCTAGCACAGATACGCAGTATTTT. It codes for CASSELRDWPSTDTQYF.

As DNA, the CDR3 is TGCGCCAGCTCAAAAGACACGTTCTATGGCTACACCTTC. Translating it yields CASSKDTFYGYTF. V usage is TRBV5-1 and J usage is TRBJ1-2, with D unclear. V dropped 7 bases and J dropped 4 bases, with 14 bases sitting between them. This CDR3 is 13 amino acids long. Germline V lookup: CDR1 SGHRS, CDR2 YFSETQ.

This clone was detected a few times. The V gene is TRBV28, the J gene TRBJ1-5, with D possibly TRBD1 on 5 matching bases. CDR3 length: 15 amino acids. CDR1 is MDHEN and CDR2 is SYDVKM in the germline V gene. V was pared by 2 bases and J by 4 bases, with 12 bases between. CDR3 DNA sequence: TGTGCCAGCAGTTTAGGGCAGGGTAGGAATCAGCCCCAGCATTTT. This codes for CASSLGQGRNQPQHF. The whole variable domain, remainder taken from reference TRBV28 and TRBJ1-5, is DVKVTQSSRYLVKRTGEKVFLECVQDMDHENMFWYRQDPGLGLRLIYFSYDVKMKEKGDIPEGYSVSREKKERFSLILESASTNQTSMYLCASSLGQGRNQPQHFGDGTRLSIL.

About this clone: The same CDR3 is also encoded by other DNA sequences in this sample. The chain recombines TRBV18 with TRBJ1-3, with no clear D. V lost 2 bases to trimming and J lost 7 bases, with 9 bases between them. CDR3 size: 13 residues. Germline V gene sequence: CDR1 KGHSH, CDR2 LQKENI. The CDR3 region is CASSPAAGNTIYF. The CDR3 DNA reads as TGTGCCAGCTCACCAGCCGCGGGGAACACCATATATTTT.

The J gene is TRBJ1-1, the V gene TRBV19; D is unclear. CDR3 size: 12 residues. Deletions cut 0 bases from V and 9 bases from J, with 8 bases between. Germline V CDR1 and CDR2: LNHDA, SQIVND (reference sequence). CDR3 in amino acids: CASSIEENQAFF. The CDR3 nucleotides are TGTGCCAGTAGTATAGAGGAGAACCAAGCTTTCTTT.

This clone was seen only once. This CDR3 is CASSPRQGLVAEAFF. The CDR3, as DNA: TGTGCCAGCAGTCCACGACAGGGGCTCGTAGCCGAAGCTTTCTTT. The V gene is TRBV28, the J gene TRBJ1-1, with 8 bases lining up with TRBD1. The V segment lost 5 bases and the J segment 8 bases; nucleotides outside the gene matches: 13. Germline lookup yields CDR1 MDHEN and CDR2 SYDVKM. This CDR3 comprises 15 residues.

The CDR3 DNA reads as TGTGCCAGCAGTGACCAGGGGGCAATCGGCTACACCTTC. This translates into CASSDQGAIGYTF. The rearrangement joins TRBV6-4 to TRBJ1-2, with 8 bases fitting TRBD1. V lost 2 bases and J lost 8; bases outside the gene matches: 4. The CDR3 has 13 amino acids. Germline V gene sequence: CDR1 MRHNA, CDR2 SNTAGT.

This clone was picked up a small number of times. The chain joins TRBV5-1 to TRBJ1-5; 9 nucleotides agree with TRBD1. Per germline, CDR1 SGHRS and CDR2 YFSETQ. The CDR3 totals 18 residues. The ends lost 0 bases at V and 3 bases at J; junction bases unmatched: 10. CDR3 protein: CASSLGKPGQGVNQPQHF. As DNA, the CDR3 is TGCGCCAGCAGCTTGGGCAAACCGGGACAGGGAGTCAATCAGCCCCAGCATTTT.

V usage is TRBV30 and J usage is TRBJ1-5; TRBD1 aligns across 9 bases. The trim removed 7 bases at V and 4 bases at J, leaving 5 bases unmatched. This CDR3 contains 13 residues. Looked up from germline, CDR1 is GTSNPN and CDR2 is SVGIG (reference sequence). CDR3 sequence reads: CALGDRVNQPQHF. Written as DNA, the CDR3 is TGTGCCTTAGGGGACAGGGTGAATCAGCCCCAGCATTTT.

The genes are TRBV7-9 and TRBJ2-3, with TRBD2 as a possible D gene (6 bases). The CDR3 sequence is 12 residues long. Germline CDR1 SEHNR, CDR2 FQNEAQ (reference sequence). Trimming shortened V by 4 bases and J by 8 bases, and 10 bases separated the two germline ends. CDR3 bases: TGTGCCAGCAGCTCAACGGGGGTTACGCAGTATTTT. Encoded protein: CASSSTGVTQYF.

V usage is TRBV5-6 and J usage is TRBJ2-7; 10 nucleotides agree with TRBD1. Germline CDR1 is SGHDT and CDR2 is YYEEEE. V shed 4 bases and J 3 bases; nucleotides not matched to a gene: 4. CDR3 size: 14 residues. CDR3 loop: CASSHDRGLYEQYF. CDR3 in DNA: TGTGCCAGCAGCCACGACAGGGGGCTCTACGAGCAGTACTTC. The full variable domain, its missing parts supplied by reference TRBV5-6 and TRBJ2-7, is DAGVTQSPTHLIKTRGQQVTLRCSPKSGHDTVSWYQQALGQGPQFIFQYYEEEERQRGNFPDRFSGHQFPNYSSELNVNALLLGDSALYLCASSHDRGLYEQYFGPGTRLTVT.

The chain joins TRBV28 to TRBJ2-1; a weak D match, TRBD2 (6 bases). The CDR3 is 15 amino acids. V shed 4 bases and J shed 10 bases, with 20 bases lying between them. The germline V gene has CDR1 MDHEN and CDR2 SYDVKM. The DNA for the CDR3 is TGTGCCAGCAGTTCCCAGGGTCCAGCGGGCAGGGAGCAGTTCTTC. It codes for CASSSQGPAGREQFF.

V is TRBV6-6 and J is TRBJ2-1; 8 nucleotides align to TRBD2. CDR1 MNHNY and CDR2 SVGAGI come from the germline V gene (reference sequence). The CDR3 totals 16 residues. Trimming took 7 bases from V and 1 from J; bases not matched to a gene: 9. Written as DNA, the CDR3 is TGTGCCAGCATGGCGCAAACGGGAGGGTCCTACAATGAGCAGTTCTTC. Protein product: CASMAQTGGSYNEQFF.

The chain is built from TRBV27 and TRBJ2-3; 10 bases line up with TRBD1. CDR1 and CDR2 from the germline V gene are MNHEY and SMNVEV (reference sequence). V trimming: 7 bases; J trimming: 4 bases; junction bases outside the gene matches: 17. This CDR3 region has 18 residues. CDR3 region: CASTFWAKDRGFPDTQYF. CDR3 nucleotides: TGTGCCAGCACCTTTTGGGCCAAGGACAGGGGGTTTCCAGATACGCAGTATTTT.

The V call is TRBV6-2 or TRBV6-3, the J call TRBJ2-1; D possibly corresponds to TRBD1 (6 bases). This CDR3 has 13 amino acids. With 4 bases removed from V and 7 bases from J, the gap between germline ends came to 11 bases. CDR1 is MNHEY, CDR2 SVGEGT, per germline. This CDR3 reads CASSSSGVNEQFF. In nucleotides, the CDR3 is TGTGCCAGCAGTTCATCAGGGGTAAATGAGCAGTTCTTC.

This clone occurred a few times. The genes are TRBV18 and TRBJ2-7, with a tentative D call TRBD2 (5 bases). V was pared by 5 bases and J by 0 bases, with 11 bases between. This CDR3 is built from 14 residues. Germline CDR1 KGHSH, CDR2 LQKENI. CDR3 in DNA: TGTGCCAGCTCAACCGGGATGAGCTCCTACGAGCAGTACTTC. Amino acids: CASSTGMSSYEQYF.

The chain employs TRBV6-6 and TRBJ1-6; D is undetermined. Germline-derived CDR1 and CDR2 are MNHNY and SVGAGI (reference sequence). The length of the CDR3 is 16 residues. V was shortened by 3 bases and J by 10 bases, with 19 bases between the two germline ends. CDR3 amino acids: CASSYDAGIVGSPLHF. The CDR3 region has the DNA TGTGCCAGCAGTTATGATGCCGGGATAGTCGGATCACCCCTCCACTTT.

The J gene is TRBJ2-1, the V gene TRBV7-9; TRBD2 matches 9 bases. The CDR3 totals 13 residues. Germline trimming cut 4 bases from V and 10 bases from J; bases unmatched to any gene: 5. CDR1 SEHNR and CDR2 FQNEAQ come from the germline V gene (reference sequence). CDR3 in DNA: TGTGCCAGCAGCTCAGTGGCGGGAGGGGAGCAGTTCTTC. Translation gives CASSSVAGGEQFF.

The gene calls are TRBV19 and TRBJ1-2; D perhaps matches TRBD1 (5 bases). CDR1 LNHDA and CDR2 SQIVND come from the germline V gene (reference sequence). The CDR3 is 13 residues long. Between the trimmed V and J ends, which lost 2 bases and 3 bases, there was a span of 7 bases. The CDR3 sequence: CASSITGHYGYTF. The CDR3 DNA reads TGTGCCAGTAGTATAACAGGACACTATGGCTACACCTTC.

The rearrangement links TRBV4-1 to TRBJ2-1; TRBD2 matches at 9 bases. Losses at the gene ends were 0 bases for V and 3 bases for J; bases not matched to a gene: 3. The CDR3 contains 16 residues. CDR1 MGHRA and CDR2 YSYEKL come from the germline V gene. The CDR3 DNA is TGCGCCAGCAGCCAAGAGGAGACTAGCGGCTACAATGAGCAGTTCTTC. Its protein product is CASSQEETSGYNEQFF.

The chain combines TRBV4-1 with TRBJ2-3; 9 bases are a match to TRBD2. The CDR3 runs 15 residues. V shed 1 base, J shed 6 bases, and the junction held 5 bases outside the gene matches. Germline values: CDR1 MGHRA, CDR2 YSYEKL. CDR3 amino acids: CASSQGVLAGDTQYF. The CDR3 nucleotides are TGCGCCAGCAGCCAAGGGGTCCTAGCGGGGGATACGCAGTATTTT.

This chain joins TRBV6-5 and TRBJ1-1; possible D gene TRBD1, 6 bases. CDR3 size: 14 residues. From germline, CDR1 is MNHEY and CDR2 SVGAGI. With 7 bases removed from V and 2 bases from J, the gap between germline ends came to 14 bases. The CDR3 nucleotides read TGTGCCAGCACCCCGGGACATCCAAACACTGAAGCTTTCTTT. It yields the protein CASTPGHPNTEAFF.

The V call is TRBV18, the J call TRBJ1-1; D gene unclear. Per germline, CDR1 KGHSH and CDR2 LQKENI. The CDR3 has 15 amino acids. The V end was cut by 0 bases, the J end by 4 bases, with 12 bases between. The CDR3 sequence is CASSPPSGRATEAFF. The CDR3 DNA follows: TGTGCCAGCTCACCACCCTCGGGGAGGGCCACTGAAGCTTTCTTT.

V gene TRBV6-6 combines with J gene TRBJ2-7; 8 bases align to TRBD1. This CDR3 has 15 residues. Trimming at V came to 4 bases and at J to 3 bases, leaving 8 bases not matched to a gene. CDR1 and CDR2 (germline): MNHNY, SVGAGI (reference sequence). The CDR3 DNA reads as TGTGCCAGCAGTTCCCAGACAGGGGCTCTCTACGAGCAGTACTTC. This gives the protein CASSSQTGALYEQYF.

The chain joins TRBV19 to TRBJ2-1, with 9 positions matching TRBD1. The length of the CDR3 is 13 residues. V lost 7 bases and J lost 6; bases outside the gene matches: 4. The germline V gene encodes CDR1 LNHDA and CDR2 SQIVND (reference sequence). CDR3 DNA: TGTGCCAGTACTGACAGGGGGATCAATGAGCAGTTCTTC. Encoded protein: CASTDRGINEQFF.

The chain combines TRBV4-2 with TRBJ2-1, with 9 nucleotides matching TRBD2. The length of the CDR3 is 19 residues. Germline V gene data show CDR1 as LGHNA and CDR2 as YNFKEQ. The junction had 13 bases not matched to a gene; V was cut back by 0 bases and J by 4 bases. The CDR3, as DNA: TGTGCCAGCAGCCAAGATGGGACTAGCTCTACCCAGATGTACAATGAGCAGTTCTTC. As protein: CASSQDGTSSTQMYNEQFF.